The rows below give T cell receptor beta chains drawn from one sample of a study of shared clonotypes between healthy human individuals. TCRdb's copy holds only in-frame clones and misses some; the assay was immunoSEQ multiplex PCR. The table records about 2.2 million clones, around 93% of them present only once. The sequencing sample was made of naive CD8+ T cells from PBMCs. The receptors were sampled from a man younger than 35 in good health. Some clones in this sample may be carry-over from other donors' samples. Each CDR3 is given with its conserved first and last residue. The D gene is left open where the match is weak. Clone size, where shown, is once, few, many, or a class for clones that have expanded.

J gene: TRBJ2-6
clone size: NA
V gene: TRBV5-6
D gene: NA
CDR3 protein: CASSLGGEGGGANVLTF
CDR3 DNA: TGTGCCAGCAGCTTGGGTGGAGAGGGCGGAGGGGCCAACGTCCTGACTTTC

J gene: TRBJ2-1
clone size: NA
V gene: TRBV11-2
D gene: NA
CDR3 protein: CASSFGNEQFF
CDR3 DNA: TGTGCCAGCAGCTTTGGCAATGAGCAGTTCTTC

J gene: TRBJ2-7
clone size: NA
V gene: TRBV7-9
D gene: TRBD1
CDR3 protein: CASLDRVTYEQYF
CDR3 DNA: TGTGCCAGCCTGGACAGGGTTACCTACGAGCAGTACTTC

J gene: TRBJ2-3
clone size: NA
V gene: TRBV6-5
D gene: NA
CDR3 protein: CASSRGDPRPDTQYF
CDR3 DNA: TGTGCCAGCAGTCGAGGGGACCCCCGCCCTGATACGCAGTATTTT

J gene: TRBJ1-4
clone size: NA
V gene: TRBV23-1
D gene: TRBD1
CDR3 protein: CASSHTTITPTGLDEKLFF
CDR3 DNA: TGCGCCAGCAGTCACACAACCATCACACCGACAGGGTTGGATGAAAAACTGTTTTTT

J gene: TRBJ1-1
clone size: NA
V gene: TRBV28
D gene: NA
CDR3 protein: CASRIQGPNTEAFF
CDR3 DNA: TGTGCCAGCAGGATACAGGGACCGAACACTGAAGCTTTCTTT

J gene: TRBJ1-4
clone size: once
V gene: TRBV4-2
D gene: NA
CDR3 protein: CASSQELKLFF
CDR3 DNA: TGTGCCAGCAGCCAAGAACTCAAACTGTTTTTT

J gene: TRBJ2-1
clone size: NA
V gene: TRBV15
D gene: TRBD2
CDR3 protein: CATSSNSGEYNEQFF
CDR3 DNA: TGTGCCACCAGCAGTAATAGCGGGGAGTACAATGAGCAGTTCTTC

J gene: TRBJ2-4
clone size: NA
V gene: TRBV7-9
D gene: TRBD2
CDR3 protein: CASSMPGLEAKNIQYF
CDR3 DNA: TGTGCCAGCAGCATGCCGGGACTAGAGGCCAAAAACATTCAGTACTTC

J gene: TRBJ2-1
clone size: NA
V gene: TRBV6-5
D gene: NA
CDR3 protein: CASSYRLRFDEQFF
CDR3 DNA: TGTGCCAGCAGTTACAGGCTCAGATTTGATGAGCAGTTCTTC

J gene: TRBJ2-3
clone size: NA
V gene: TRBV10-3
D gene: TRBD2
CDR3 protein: CAISESRASGTSDTQYF
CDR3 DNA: TGTGCCATCAGTGAGTCTCGAGCTAGCGGGACCTCAGATACGCAGTATTTT

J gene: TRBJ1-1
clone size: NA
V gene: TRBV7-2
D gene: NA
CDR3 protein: CASSLIGRNTEAFF
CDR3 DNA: TGTGCCAGCAGCTTAATCGGGCGGAACACTGAAGCTTTCTTT

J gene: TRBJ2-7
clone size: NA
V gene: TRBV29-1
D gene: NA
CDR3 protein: CSVETRGPYEQYF
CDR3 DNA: TGCAGCGTTGAGACCCGAGGGCCCTACGAGCAGTACTTC

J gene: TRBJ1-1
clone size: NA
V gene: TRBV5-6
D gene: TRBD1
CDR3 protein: CASSLVRDRGRTEAFF
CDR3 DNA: TGTGCCAGCAGCTTGGTAAGGGACAGGGGGCGAACTGAAGCTTTCTTT

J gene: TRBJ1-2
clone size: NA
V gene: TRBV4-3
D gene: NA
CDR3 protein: CASSHQYGGKNGYTF
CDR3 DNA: TGCGCCAGCAGCCATCAATATGGGGGGAAGAATGGCTACACCTTC

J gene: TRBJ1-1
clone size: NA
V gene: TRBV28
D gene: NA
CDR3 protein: CASSLLGRTEAFF
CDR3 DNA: TGTGCCAGCAGTTTACTGGGCAGGACTGAAGCTTTCTTT

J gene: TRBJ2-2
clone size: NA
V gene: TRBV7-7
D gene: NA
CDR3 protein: CASSLGHTGELFF
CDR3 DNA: TGTGCCAGCAGCTTAGGCCACACCGGGGAGCTGTTTTTT

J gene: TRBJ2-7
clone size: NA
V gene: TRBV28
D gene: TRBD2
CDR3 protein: CASSPTPGLGSYEQYF
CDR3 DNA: TGTGCCAGCAGTCCGACGCCGGGACTAGGGTCCTACGAGCAGTACTTC

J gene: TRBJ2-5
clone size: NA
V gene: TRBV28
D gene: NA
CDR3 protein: CASSFWGARKETQYF
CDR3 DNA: TGTGCCAGCAGTTTTTGGGGGGCGAGAAAAGAGACCCAGTACTTC

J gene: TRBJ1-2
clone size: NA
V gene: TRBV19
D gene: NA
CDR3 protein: CATDFPGYGYTF
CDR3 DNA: TGTGCCACGGACTTCCCAGGGTATGGCTACACCTTC

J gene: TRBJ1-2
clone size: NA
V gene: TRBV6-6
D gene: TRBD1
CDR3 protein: CASSKRDRDYGYTF
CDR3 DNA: TGTGCCAGCAGTAAACGGGACAGGGACTATGGCTACACCTTC

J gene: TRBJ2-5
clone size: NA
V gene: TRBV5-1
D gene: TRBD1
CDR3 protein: CASSWTGQGAPETQYF
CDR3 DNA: TGCGCCAGCAGCTGGACAGGACAGGGGGCCCCAGAGACCCAGTACTTC

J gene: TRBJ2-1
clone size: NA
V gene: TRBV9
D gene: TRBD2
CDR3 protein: CASSGDRGGRSSYNEQFF
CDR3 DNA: TGTGCCAGCAGCGGAGACAGAGGCGGGAGGAGCTCCTACAATGAGCAGTTCTTC

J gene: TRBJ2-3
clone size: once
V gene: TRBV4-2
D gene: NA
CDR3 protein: CASSLPLRTDTQYF
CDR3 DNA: TGTGCCAGCAGCCTTCCCTTAAGGACAGATACGCAGTATTTT

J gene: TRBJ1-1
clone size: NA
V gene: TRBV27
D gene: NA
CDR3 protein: CASSLSSRDLNKAFF
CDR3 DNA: TGTGCCAGCAGTTTATCTAGCCGGGACTTGAATAAAGCTTTCTTT

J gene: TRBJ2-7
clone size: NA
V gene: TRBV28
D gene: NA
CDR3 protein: CASTPEGNFGEQYF
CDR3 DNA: TGTGCCAGCACCCCCGAAGGGAATTTCGGGGAGCAGTACTTC

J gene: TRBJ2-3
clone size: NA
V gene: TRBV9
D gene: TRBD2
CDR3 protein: CASSVEGGLAATDTQYF
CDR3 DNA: TGTGCCAGCAGCGTAGAGGGGGGACTAGCGGCAACAGATACGCAGTATTTT

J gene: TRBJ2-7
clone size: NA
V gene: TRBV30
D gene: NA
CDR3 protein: CALEDRGSYEQYF
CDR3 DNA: TGTGCCTTGGAGGACCGCGGATCCTACGAGCAGTACTTC

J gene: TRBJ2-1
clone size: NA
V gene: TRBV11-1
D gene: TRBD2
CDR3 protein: CASSPQPAGVNYNEQFF
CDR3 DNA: TGTGCCAGCAGCCCCCAACCAGCGGGAGTCAACTACAATGAGCAGTTCTTC